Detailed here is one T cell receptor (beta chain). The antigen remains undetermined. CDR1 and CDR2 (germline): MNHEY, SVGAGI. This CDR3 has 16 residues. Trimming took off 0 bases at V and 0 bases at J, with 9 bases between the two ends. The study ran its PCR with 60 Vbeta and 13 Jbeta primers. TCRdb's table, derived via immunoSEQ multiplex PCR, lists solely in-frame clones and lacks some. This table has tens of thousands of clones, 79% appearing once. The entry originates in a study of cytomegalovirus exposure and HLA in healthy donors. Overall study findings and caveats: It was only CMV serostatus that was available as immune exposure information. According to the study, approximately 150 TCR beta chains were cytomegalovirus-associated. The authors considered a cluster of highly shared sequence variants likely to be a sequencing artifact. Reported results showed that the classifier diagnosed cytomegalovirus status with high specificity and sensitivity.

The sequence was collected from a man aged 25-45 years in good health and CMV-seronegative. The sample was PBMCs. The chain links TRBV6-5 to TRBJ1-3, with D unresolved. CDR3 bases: TGTGCCAGCAGTTACTCTAGTGTCCGCTCTGGAAACACCATATATTTT. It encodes CASSYSSVRSGNTIYF.